The sequence of this T cell receptor beta chain was determined in a study of shared clonotypes between healthy human individuals. Findings of the study overall: Though the depth was large, rarefaction showed that sorted-subset sequencing was incomplete. Sharing across four donors was highest in naive CD4 (around 5%) and lowest in memory CD8 (around 0.4%).

Only Caucasian adults living in Nashville, Tennessee served as donors. Note on this clone: Its target is not known. The sample carries other DNA sequences with the same CDR3.

Original processing notes: ImmunoSEQ sequences covered only the junction and lacked quality scores; filtering therefore differed. Clones were read by immunoSEQ multiplex PCR, and TCRdb kept only the in-frame ones, dropping some. The V and J calls and the clone size are those of that table, but D and trimming were determined from the DNA. The sample holds hundreds of thousands of clones; approximately 73% are singletons and the top ten take under 2%. This receptor was obtained from a woman in her twenties or thirties in good health. Sequencing used memory CD4+ T cells sorted from blood. The subset denotes: CD45RA-negative fraction.

The CDR3, as DNA: TGCGCCAGCAGCTTGGTAGGGGCCGGTCAGCCCCAGCATTTT. Its translation: CASSLVGAGQPQHF. V usage is TRBV5-1 and J usage is TRBJ1-5; TRBD1 might be the D (5 bases). V was clipped by 0 bases and J by 6 bases, with 10 bases between them. The CDR3 is made up of 14 amino acids. Germline CDR1 SGHRS, CDR2 YFSETQ. The whole variable domain, remainder taken from reference TRBV5-1 and TRBJ1-5, is KAGVTQTPRYLIKTRGQQVTLSCSPISGHRSVSWYQQTPGQGLQFLFEYFSETQRNKGNFPGRFSGRQFSNSRSEMNVSTLELGDSALYLCASSLVGAGQPQHFGDGTRLSIL.